Listed below are T cell receptor beta chains from one sample, sequenced in a study of T cells after posttransplantation cyclophosphamide. The table came from immunoSEQ multiplex PCR; TCRdb's copy has only in-frame clones and leaves some out. Of about 12,000 clones in the sample, about 1.9% were seen once. Sequenced here: PBMCs, sampled after allogeneic stem cell transplant with posttransplant cyclophosphamide. The receptors come from a male patient in his thirties who received an allogeneic stem cell transplant from a related donor, was CMV-positive, and had no GVHD. The T cells may come from the graft donor. Each CDR3 is given with its conserved first and last residue. D genes are given only for firm matches. Clone size appears in some rows only: once, few, many, or a class for an expanded clone.

j_call d_call v_call cdr3_length clone_size cdr3_nt cdr3_aa
TRBJ2-1 TRBD2 TRBV7-2 15 few TGTGCCAGCAGCTTGACTAGCGGACCATACAATGAGCAGTTCTTC CASSLTSGPYNEQFF
TRBJ2-3 TRBD2 TRBV7-3 15 . TGTGCCAGCAGCGTCGGGACTAGCGGGTCAGATACGCAGTATTTT CASSVGTSGSDTQYF
TRBJ2-3 TRBD1 TRBV28 16 . TGTGCCAGCAGTTTCCTCGGGACAGGGAGGTCAGATACGCAGTATTTT CASSFLGTGRSDTQYF
TRBJ2-3 . TRBV7-3 14 few TGTGCCAGCAGCTTAGAGCCGGGCACAGATACGCAGTATTTT CASSLEPGTDTQYF
TRBJ2-5 . TRBV10-3 11 few TGTGCCATCAGTGAGCGAGAGACCCAGTACTTC CAISERETQYF
TRBJ2-7 TRBD2 TRBV28 15 . TGTGCCAGCAGTTTTAATAAAAGGAGGACCGGGGGGAAGTACTTC CASSFNKRRTGGKYF
TRBJ2-2 . TRBV6-6 12 . TGTGCCAGCAGCCAGGGAGGCCGGGAGCTGTTTTTT CASSQGGRELFF
TRBJ1-5 TRBD1 TRBV6-6 13 few TGTGCCAGCCGAGGGGGCGACAATCAGCCCCAGCATTTT CASRGGDNQPQHF
TRBJ2-1 TRBD2 TRBV7-8 14 few TGTGCCAGCAGCCGCACTAGCGGCGACAATGAGCAGTTCTTC CASSRTSGDNEQFF
TRBJ2-2 TRBD2 TRBV28 18 . TGTGCCAGCGGATGGTTACTAGCGCAGCGCCTTTACACCGGGGAGCTGTTTTTT CASGWLLAQRLYTGELFF
TRBJ2-5 TRBD2 TRBV7-8 15 few TGTGCCAGCAGCTGGGCCGGGGGGATCCAAGAGACCCAGTACTTC CASSWAGGIQETQYF
TRBJ2-3 TRBD2 TRBV10-3 14 few TGTGCCATCAGTGTAGCGGGGGTTACAGATACGCAGTATTTT CAISVAGVTDTQYF
TRBJ2-2 TRBD2 TRBV29-1 16 . TGCAGCGTCAGGAATAGCGGGACGAAGGGCACCGGGGAGCTGTTTTTT CSVRNSGTKGTGELFF
TRBJ1-2 . TRBV11-2 14 . TGTGCCAGCAGCTTAGAGGTCAGAAACTATGGCTACACCTTC CASSLEVRNYGYTF
TRBJ2-5 . TRBV7-8 12 . TGTGCCAGCAGCCTATTTACGGAGACCCAGTACTTC CASSLFTETQYF
TRBJ2-1 TRBD2 TRBV7-3 16 . TGTGCCAGCAGCTCGCCGGGGACTAGCGGATACAATGAGCAGTTCTTC CASSSPGTSGYNEQFF
TRBJ2-3 TRBD2 TRBV7-3 17 few TGTGCCAGCAGCCCATACCCTAGCGGGGGGAGCACAGATACGCAGTATTTT CASSPYPSGGSTDTQYF
TRBJ2-1 . TRBV4-3 14 large TGCGCCAGCAGCCAAGGGGAGGAGGGCAATGAGCAGTTCTTC CASSQGEEGNEQFF
TRBJ1-4 TRBD1 TRBV7-9 14 . TGTGCCAGCAGCTCGGGACAGTCTGATGAAAAACTGTTTTTT CASSSGQSDEKLFF
TRBJ2-3 . TRBV5-4 14 . TGTGCCAGCAGCTTGGACGGGGGGCCCCGTACGCAGTATTTT CASSLDGGPRTQYF
TRBJ2-5 . TRBV12-5 14 few TGTGCTAGTGGTCCGCCGAGCGGATACGGGGCCCAGTACTTC CASGPPSGYGAQYF
TRBJ1-4 . TRBV6-1 14 few TGTGCCAGCAGCAAAGACGGACTCAATGAAAAACTGTTTTTT CASSKDGLNEKLFF
TRBJ1-1 . TRBV29-1 13 . TGCAGCGTTGAATCAGGGCTGAACACTGAAGCTTTCTTT CSVESGLNTEAFF
TRBJ2-1 TRBD2 TRBV13 14 . TGTGCCAGCAGATCGGGACTAGCTCGCAATGAGCAGTTCTTC CASRSGLARNEQFF
TRBJ2-1 TRBD2 TRBV5-1 16 few TGCGCCAGCAGCTCCGTTGGGGCGGGGGGGATTATGGAGCAGTTCTTC CASSSVGAGGIMEQFF
TRBJ2-7 TRBD1 TRBV18 15 few TGTGCCAGCTCATCGACCGGGACAGGGGCCTACGAGCAGTACTTC CASSSTGTGAYEQYF
TRBJ2-7 TRBD1 TRBV27 14 . TGTGCCAGCAGTAGCCGTAGGGGGCCCTACGAGCAGTACTTC CASSSRRGPYEQYF
TRBJ2-7 TRBD1 TRBV7-7 14 . TGTGCCAGCAGCTTAAGGCAGGGGGCCGAGGAGCAGTACTTC CASSLRQGAEEQYF